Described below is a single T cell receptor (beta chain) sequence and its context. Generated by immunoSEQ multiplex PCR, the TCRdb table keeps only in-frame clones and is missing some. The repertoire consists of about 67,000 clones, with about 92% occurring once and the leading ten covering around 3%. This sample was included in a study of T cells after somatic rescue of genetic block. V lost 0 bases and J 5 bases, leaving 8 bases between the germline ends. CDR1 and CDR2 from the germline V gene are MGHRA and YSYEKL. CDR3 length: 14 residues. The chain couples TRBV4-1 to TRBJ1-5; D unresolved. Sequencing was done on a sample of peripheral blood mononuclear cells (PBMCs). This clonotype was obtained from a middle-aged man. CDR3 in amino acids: CASSQDFGDQPQHF. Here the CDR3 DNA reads TGCGCCAGCAGCCAAGATTTCGGCGATCAGCCCCAGCATTTT.